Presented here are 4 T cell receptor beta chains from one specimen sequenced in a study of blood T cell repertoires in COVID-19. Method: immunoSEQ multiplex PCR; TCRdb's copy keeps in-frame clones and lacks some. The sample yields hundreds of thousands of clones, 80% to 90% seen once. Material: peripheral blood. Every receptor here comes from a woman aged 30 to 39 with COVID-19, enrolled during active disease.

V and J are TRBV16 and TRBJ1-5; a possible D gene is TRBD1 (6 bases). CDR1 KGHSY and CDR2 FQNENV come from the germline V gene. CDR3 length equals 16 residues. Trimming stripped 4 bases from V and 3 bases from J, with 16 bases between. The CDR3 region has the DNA TGTGCCAGCAGCCCCGGGGGGGGGCTCTCCAATCAGCCCCAGCATTTT. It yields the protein CASSPGGGLSNQPQHF.

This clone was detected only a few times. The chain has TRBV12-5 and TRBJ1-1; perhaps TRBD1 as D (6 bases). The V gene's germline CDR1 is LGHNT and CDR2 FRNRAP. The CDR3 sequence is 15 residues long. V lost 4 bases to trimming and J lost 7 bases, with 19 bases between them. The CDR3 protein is CASGSPLGATGEAFF. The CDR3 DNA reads TGTGCTAGTGGTTCCCCTTTGGGGGCGACTGGTGAAGCTTTCTTT.

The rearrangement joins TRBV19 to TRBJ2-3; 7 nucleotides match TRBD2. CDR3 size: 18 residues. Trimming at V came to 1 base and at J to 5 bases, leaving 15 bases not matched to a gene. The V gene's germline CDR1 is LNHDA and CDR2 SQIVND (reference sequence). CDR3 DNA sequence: TGTGCCAGTAGTATAGGTTGGGGACCGGGGGGATTAGGAGATACGCAGTATTTT. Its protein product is CASSIGWGPGGLGDTQYF.

CDR3 DNA: TGTGCCACCATTGCCCGAGCGATTGACAGACCAGGCGGCTACACCTTC. Its translation is CATIARAIDRPGGYTF. The rearrangement uses TRBV28 and TRBJ1-2, with D maybe TRBD1 (5 bases). V lost 10 bases and J lost 8, with 29 bases in between. Germline V gene sequence: CDR1 MDHEN, CDR2 SYDVKM. The CDR3 contains 16 residues.